One and the same sample provided the 21 T cell receptor beta chains below, sequenced in a study of identical twins. TCRdb fed the 5' RACE reads into MiXCR, producing one record per CDR3 protein. The sample carries a few hundred thousand distinct CDR3 sequences, approximately 10% recorded once. These sequences were also reported in another study, on yellow fever vaccine responses in identical twins.

The specimen sequenced was PBMCs. The origin of the receptors is a woman younger than 30 in good health.

The V and J genes are TRBV27 and TRBJ2-7; 10 bases fit TRBD1. Germline CDR1 is MNHEY and CDR2 is SMNVEV (reference sequence). The ends lost 6 bases at V and 5 bases at J; junction bases unmatched: 13. CDR3 size: 16 residues. The CDR3 here is CASSNQPGQGFNEQYF. The CDR3 coding sequence is TGTGCCAGCAGCAATCAACCGGGACAGGGGTTTAACGAGCAGTACTTC.

This clonotype occurred many times. The chain employs TRBV24-1 and TRBJ2-2; a weak D match, TRBD1 (6 bases). Trimming removed 3 bases from V and 5 bases from J, with 15 bases in between. The CDR3 length is 16 residues. Germline V gene data show CDR1 as KGHDR and CDR2 as SFDVKD. CDR3 amino acids: CATSDPKGQTTGELFF. In nucleotides, the CDR3 is TGTGCCACCAGTGATCCCAAAGGACAGACAACCGGGGAGCTGTTTTTT.

This clonotype occurred a few times. This chain connects TRBV29-1 to TRBJ2-7; 8 bases line up with TRBD1. The CDR3 runs 15 residues. V lost 0 bases and J lost 4; bases outside the gene matches: 8. From germline, CDR1 is SQVTM and CDR2 ANQGSEA. CDR3 region: CSVEDLRQGQYEQYF. CDR3 nucleotide sequence: TGCAGCGTTGAAGATTTGAGACAGGGGCAGTACGAGCAGTACTTC.

The J gene is TRBJ1-2, the V gene TRBV6-1; 9 bases line up with TRBD1. The CDR3 contains 16 residues. V dropped 5 bases and J dropped 8; count of bases not matched to a gene: 15. Germline V CDR1 and CDR2: MNHNS, SASEGT. CDR3 sequence: CASSRAAGTGSKGYTF. DNA for the CDR3: TGTGCCAGCAGTAGAGCCGCCGGGACAGGGTCGAAAGGCTACACCTTC.

In this sample, this clonotype turned up a few times. This rearrangement joins TRBV12-3 or TRBV12-4 to TRBJ2-7; 11 bases line up with TRBD2. The CDR3 is made up of 13 amino acids. The V and J ends lost 7 bases and 2 bases, in that order; junction bases with no gene match: 1. CDR3 sequence reads: CASKGLAAYEQYF. CDR3 nucleotide sequence: TGTGCCAGCAAGGGACTAGCGGCCTACGAGCAGTACTTC.

V gene TRBV7-6 combines with J gene TRBJ2-3; D is ambiguous. The V gene lost 1 base and the J gene lost 0 bases, with 8 bases spanning the gap. Germline-derived CDR1 and CDR2 are SGHVS and FNYEAQ. The CDR3 loop spans 15 amino acids. CDR3 region: CASSLGPTSTDTQYF. CDR3 nucleotide sequence: TGTGCCAGCAGCTTAGGGCCTACTAGCACAGATACGCAGTATTTT.

The chain combines TRBV6-1 with TRBJ2-1, with D hard to call. V dropped 7 bases and J dropped 4 bases, with 8 bases sitting between them. Per germline, CDR1 MNHNS and CDR2 SASEGT. There are 12 residues in the CDR3. This CDR3 is CASNLGYNEQFF. The DNA for the CDR3 is TGTGCCAGCAATTTAGGTTACAATGAGCAGTTCTTC.

The CDR3, as DNA: TGTGCCAGCAGTTCCCTGGCGGCCTACCAAGAGACCCAGTACTTC. It codes for CASSSLAAYQETQYF. V and J are TRBV6-5 and TRBJ2-5; D gene uncertain. The CDR3 has 15 amino acids. Trimming removed 4 bases from V and 0 bases from J, with 12 bases in between. Germline CDR1 reads MNHEY; CDR2 reads SVGAGI.

This clonotype was seen a few times. This chain connects TRBV2 to TRBJ1-5; D might be TRBD1 (5 bases). V was cut by 6 bases and J by 1 base, with 10 bases left in between. This CDR3 comprises 14 residues. Germline CDR1 is SNHLY and CDR2 is FYNNEI. CDR3 nucleotides: TGTGCCAGCAGCGGGGGTTCGAGCAATCAGCCCCAGCATTTT. Translating gives CASSGGSSNQPQHF.

The chain couples TRBV15 to TRBJ2-7; D might be TRBD1 (7 bases). CDR3 length: 14 amino acids. Germline V lookup: CDR1 LNHNV, CDR2 YYDKDF (reference sequence). V shed 5 bases and J shed 4 bases, with 15 bases lying between them. DNA for the CDR3: TGTGCCACCAGCCGGCGGGACAGACAATACGAGCAGTACTTC. Protein sequence: CATSRRDRQYEQYF.

This clonotype was observed at least ten times. The chain links TRBV20-1 to TRBJ2-7; tentatively, D is TRBD1 (5 bases). Between the trimmed V and J ends, which lost 6 bases and 0 bases, there was a span of 12 bases. This CDR3 is 13 amino acids long. Germline-derived CDR1 and CDR2 are DFQATT and SNEGSKA (reference sequence). The CDR3 is CSARTTSSYEQYF. The DNA for the CDR3 is TGCAGTGCCAGGACAACCTCCTCCTACGAGCAGTACTTC.

There are a few counts of this clonotype. The gene calls are TRBV7-2 and TRBJ2-7; TRBD2 might be the D (6 bases). Looked up from germline, CDR1 is SGHTA and CDR2 is FQGNSA. V gave up 1 base and J gave up 2 bases, with 12 bases separating them. This CDR3 spans 15 amino acids. CDR3 coding DNA: TGTGCCAGCAGCTTAGTACTACGCGGGGCCTACGAGCAGTACTTC. Translated: CASSLVLRGAYEQYF.

This clonotype was seen at least ten times. This chain uses TRBV7-3 with TRBJ2-7, with 8 bases lining up with TRBD1. J was trimmed by 4 bases and V by 0 bases; bases with no gene match: 5. Germline CDR1 is SGHTA and CDR2 is FQGTGA. This CDR3 has 15 residues. CDR3: CASSLTSDRDYEQYF. In DNA, the CDR3 is TGTGCCAGCAGCTTAACCTCGGACAGGGATTACGAGCAGTACTTC.

This clonotype appeared a few times. The V and J genes are TRBV6-1 and TRBJ1-6; 7 bases are a match to TRBD1. The germline CDR1 and CDR2 sequences are MNHNS and SASEGT. The CDR3 extends over 15 amino acids. V shed 6 bases and J 8 bases; nucleotides not matched to a gene: 10. CDR3 sequence reads: CASSLRQGGYSPLHF. Here the CDR3 DNA reads TGTGCCAGCAGCCTCCGGCAGGGGGGGTATTCACCCCTCCACTTT.

This clonotype has ten or more counts. A read error may produce the germline difference seen at one junction end. This sequence joins TRBV3-1 and TRBJ1-5; TRBD1 matches 8 bases. Germline V gene lookup returns CDR1 LGHDT and CDR2 YNNKEL (reference sequence). CDR3 length equals 12 residues. DNA of the CDR3: TGTGCCAGCAGCCAATCCGGACAGGGAATCAATTTT. This sequence encodes CASSQSGQGINF.

V gene TRBV3-1 combines with J gene TRBJ1-2; no clear D. V lost 1 base and J 8 bases, leaving 8 bases between the germline ends. This CDR3 has 12 residues. Germline values: CDR1 LGHDT, CDR2 YNNKEL (reference sequence). CDR3 bases: TGTGCCAGCAGCCAAGGAGACGCGGGCTACACCTTC. It yields the protein CASSQGDAGYTF.

The chain employs TRBV2 and TRBJ1-5; TRBD1 aligns across 9 bases. V was clipped by 5 bases and J by 9 bases; unmatched bases: 29. The CDR3 is 21 amino acids. Germline V lookup: CDR1 SNHLY, CDR2 FYNNEI. The CDR3 bases are TGTGCCAGCAGTATCCAACCGCCAAAGATTAGGACAGGGGACCAGCGATGGCCCCAGCATTTT. This codes for CASSIQPPKIRTGDQRWPQHF.

There are a few counts of this clonotype. The J gene is TRBJ2-3, the V gene TRBV21-1; the listed D gene, TRBD1, was not tested against the DNA. TRBV21-1 corresponds to a pseudogene. The CDR3 contains 14 residues. CDR3 loop: CASIRDTNTDTQYF. CDR3 bases: TGTGCCAGCATCCGGGACACCAACACAGATACGCAGTATTTT.

The chain has TRBV12-3 or TRBV12-4 and TRBJ2-6; 8 bases map to TRBD1. The length of the CDR3 is 18 residues. After removal of 10 bases from V and 0 bases from J, the junction contained 14 bases not matched to a gene. CDR3 region: CAICLRGTGLSGANVLTF. DNA of the CDR3: TGTGCCATCTGTTTAAGGGGGACAGGACTCTCTGGGGCCAACGTCCTGACTTTC.

The V call is TRBV13, the J call TRBJ2-3; TRBD2 matches 10 bases. The junction had 13 bases not matched to a gene; V was cut back by 8 bases and J by 5 bases. This CDR3 has 16 amino acids. Germline V gene lookup returns CDR1 PRHDT and CDR2 FYEKMQ (reference sequence). CDR3 in amino acids: CASARSRLAGVDTQYF. The CDR3 region has the DNA TGTGCCAGCGCTAGAAGTCGGCTAGCGGGAGTAGATACGCAGTATTTT.

As regards this clonotype: This clone may be a read error of a much larger clone one base away. The rearrangement uses TRBV4-3 and TRBJ2-4; TRBD1 matches 7 bases. This CDR3 is 13 amino acids long. Trimming cost V 0 bases and J 11 bases; bases outside gene matches: 4. CDR1 and CDR2 from the germline V gene are LGHNA and YSLEER. CDR3 sequence (DNA): TGCGCCAGCAGCCAAGACAGGGGGAACTTTCAGTACTTC. Translating gives CASSQDRGNFQYF.